The T cell receptor beta chain under discussion was sequenced for a study of tumor and adjacent non-tumor tissue in lung cancer. Overall study: Patients comprised 12 adenocarcinoma, a couple of squamous cell carcinoma and 1 small cell lung cancer. Aged 31 to 76 years, patients included roughly eleven men and 5 women with stage I to III disease.

Per germline, CDR1 DFQATT and CDR2 SNEGSKA (reference sequence). The CDR3 sequence is 16 residues long. In the case of this clonotype: One base away lies a much larger clone, so this may be a sequencing read error.

This sample's RNA came from whole unsorted tissue. A modified ARM-PCR protocol with three rounds of nested PCR amplified TCRbeta. TCRdb re-called the multiplex PCR reads through MiXCR, storing one row per CDR3 protein. The sample yields about 200,000 distinct CDR3 sequences, 71% seen once. The sequencing sample was made of lung tumor tissue. The receptor was isolated from a man in his fifties or sixties with non-small cell lung cancer. This rearrangement joins TRBV20-1 to TRBJ2-7, with 9 nucleotides matching TRBD1. CDR3 residues: CIARQVTGGGVYEQYF. The CDR3 DNA is TGCATTGCTAGGCAGGTAACAGGGGGCGGCGTCTACGAGCAGTACTTC.